The rows below give T cell receptor beta chains drawn from one sample of a study of cytomegalovirus exposure and HLA in healthy donors. Data came from immunoSEQ multiplex PCR; TCRdb stores just in-frame clones and leaves some out. The sample lists roughly 150,000 clones; approximately 80% were seen once. The specimen sequenced was PBMCs. The receptors derive from a man aged 25-40 years in good health and CMV-seropositive. CDR3s include the opening cysteine and the closing phenylalanine or tryptophan. The D gene is left open where the match is weak. The size entry is marked missing in some rows and otherwise reads once, few, many or a size class.

clone_size,j_call,v_call,d_call,cdr3_aa,cdr3_nt
-,TRBJ1-1,TRBV29-1,-,CSYQTMPEAFF,TGCAGCTATCAAACAATGCCTGAAGCTTTCTTT
once,TRBJ1-2,TRBV18,-,CASSRGEANYGYTF,TGTGCCAGCTCCCGGGGGGAAGCTAACTATGGCTACACCTTC
-,TRBJ2-5,TRBV28,TRBD2,CASSPGGQETQYF,TGTGCCAGTTCCCCGGGGGGTCAAGAGACCCAGTACTTC
-,TRBJ2-1,TRBV6-5,TRBD2,CASELAGANEQFF,TGTGCCAGCGAACTAGCGGGAGCCAATGAGCAGTTCTTC
few,TRBJ1-4,TRBV18,-,CASSLPPDEKLFF,TGTGCCAGCTCACTCCCTCCTGATGAAAAACTGTTTTTT
-,TRBJ2-2,TRBV11-2,-,CASSFSRDKLNTGELFF,TGTGCCAGCAGCTTTAGTAGGGACAAGCTGAACACCGGGGAGCTGTTTTTT
-,TRBJ1-1,TRBV2,-,CASSERSEAFF,TGTGCCAGCAGTGAAAGGAGTGAAGCTTTCTTT
few,TRBJ1-3,TRBV5-8,-,CASSFSSSGNTIYF,TGTGCCAGCAGCTTTTCCAGCTCTGGAAACACCATATATTTT
few,TRBJ1-1,TRBV5-6,TRBD1,CASSLFWDRGGANTEAFF,TGTGCCAGCAGCCTGTTTTGGGACAGAGGAGGAGCGAACACTGAAGCTTTCTTT
few,TRBJ2-1,TRBV6-1,-,CASSEAHRRGDEQFF,TGTGCCAGCAGTGAAGCGCACCGCAGGGGGGATGAGCAGTTCTTC
-,TRBJ1-1,TRBV29-1,-,CSVEGRGDTEAFF,TGCAGCGTTGAGGGGAGGGGGGACACTGAAGCTTTCTTT
-,TRBJ2-7,TRBV29-1,TRBD1,CSVEGTGPQPYEQYF,TGCAGCGTTGAGGGGACAGGGCCCCAACCCTACGAGCAGTACTTC
-,TRBJ1-1,TRBV6-5,-,CAIGLGTEAFF,TGTGCCATCGGACTCGGCACTGAAGCTTTCTTT
-,TRBJ2-7,TRBV11-2,-,CASSPSNQLNLFEQYF,TGTGCCAGCAGCCCCTCTAATCAACTGAACCTTTTCGAGCAGTACTTC
-,TRBJ1-3,TRBV19,-,CASRRINTIYF,TGTGCCAGTAGGAGGATAAACACCATATATTTT